One and the same sample provided the 13 T cell receptor beta chains below, sequenced in a study of control samples from healthy donors and cancer patients (dated by TCRdb to 2018 to 2021). The library was obtained by the immunoSEQ multiplex PCR assay. In its TCRdb copy, this immuneACCESS table keeps in-frame sequences only and misses some clones. Where compared with another copy, unresolved V genes explain less than half of these, and the others have no known cause. The sample yields some 79,000 clones; 93% were counted once. The ten biggest clones cover 0.95% to 1.5% of the sample. The sample comprised PBMCs. These TCRs come from a woman aged 40 to 50 with lung cancer.

V usage is TRBV11-2 and J usage is TRBJ1-1; D remains ambiguous. Germline lookup yields CDR1 SGHAT and CDR2 FQNNGV. CDR3 size: 10 residues. V gave up 2 bases and J gave up 9 bases, with 4 bases separating them. In DNA form, the CDR3 reads TGTGCCAGCAGCTTACCCAAAGCTTTCTTT. This gives the protein CASSLPKAFF.

The chain joins TRBV9 to TRBJ1-2; D gene uncertain. CDR1 is SGDLS and CDR2 is YYNGEE in the germline V gene. V lost 0 bases and J 3 bases, leaving 9 bases between the germline ends. This CDR3 spans 14 amino acids. The CDR3 region is CASSVVGSYYGYTF. In DNA, the CDR3 is TGTGCCAGCAGCGTAGTAGGTTCTTACTATGGCTACACCTTC.

The rearrangement uses TRBV5-1 and TRBJ1-1; tentative D call: TRBD1 (5 bases). The CDR3 runs to 16 residues. Germline V gene data show CDR1 as SGHRS and CDR2 as YFSETQ. Between the trimmed V and J ends, which lost 0 bases and 1 base, there was a span of 13 bases. The CDR3 DNA is TGCGCCAGCAGCTTGGAGGGTAAGGGGTCGAACACTGAAGCTTTCTTT. Translating it yields CASSLEGKGSNTEAFF. Full variable domain (rest looked up from reference TRBV5-1 and TRBJ1-1): KAGVTQTPRYLIKTRGQQVTLSCSPISGHRSVSWYQQTPGQGLQFLFEYFSETQRNKGNFPGRFSGRQFSNSRSEMNVSTLELGDSALYLCASSLEGKGSNTEAFFGQGTRLTVV.

The V call is TRBV5-6, the J call TRBJ1-6; D gene unclear. V was pared by 0 bases and J by 0 bases, with 7 bases between. The V gene's germline CDR1 is SGHDT and CDR2 YYEEEE. This CDR3 comprises 16 residues. As DNA, the CDR3 is TGTGCCAGCAGCTTGGAAGGGAGCTCCTATAATTCACCCCTCCACTTT. Translation: CASSLEGSSYNSPLHF.

The V gene is TRBV24-1, the J gene TRBJ1-5, with a tentative D call TRBD1 (5 bases). The CDR3 covers 16 residues. Trimming cost V 5 bases and J 1 base, with 14 bases left between them. CDR1 is KGHDR and CDR2 is SFDVKD in the germline V gene. CDR3 nucleotides: TGTGCCACCAGTGGAGGAGACTGGGGGAGCAATCAGCCCCAGCATTTT. As protein: CATSGGDWGSNQPQHF.

The rearrangement links TRBV7-9 to TRBJ2-1; the match to TRBD2 covers 10 bases. With 6 bases clipped from V and 2 bases from J, the junction kept 4 bases outside the gene matches. Germline V gene lookup returns CDR1 SEHNR and CDR2 FQNEAQ (reference sequence). The CDR3 runs to 15 residues. CDR3 residues: CASSDTSGAYNEQFF. The CDR3 bases are TGTGCCAGCAGTGATACTAGCGGGGCCTACAATGAGCAGTTCTTC.

The chain combines TRBV30 with TRBJ1-2, with 8 positions matching TRBD1. The CDR3 contains 15 residues. V trimming: 3 bases; J trimming: 4 bases; junction bases outside the gene matches: 10. The germline V gene encodes CDR1 GTSNPN and CDR2 SVGIG (reference sequence). The CDR3 DNA is TGTGCCTGGAGCCCAGGGACAGGCGCTTTCTATGGCTACACCTTC. Encoded protein: CAWSPGTGAFYGYTF. The full variable domain, its missing parts supplied by reference TRBV30 and TRBJ1-2, is SQTIHQWPATLVQPVGSPLSLECTVEGTSNPNLYWYRQAAGRGLQLLFYSVGIGQISSEVPQNLSASRPQDRQFILSSKKLLLSDSGFYLCAWSPGTGAFYGYTFGSGTRLTVV.

This sequence joins TRBV16 and TRBJ1-1; 7 bases line up with TRBD1. Germline V gene lookup returns CDR1 KGHSY and CDR2 FQNENV. Trimming at V came to 4 bases and at J to 6 bases, leaving 5 bases not matched to a gene. The CDR3 is 13 amino acids. CDR3 sequence (DNA): TGTGCCAGCAGCCCGACAGGGTTCGCTGAAGCTTTCTTT. It translates to CASSPTGFAEAFF.

A few counts support this clone. The chain recombines TRBV6-4 with TRBJ2-3; D perhaps matches TRBD1 (5 bases). Germline CDR1 reads MRHNA; CDR2 reads SNTAGT. V shed 3 bases and J shed 1 base, with 5 bases lying between them. This CDR3 has 13 amino acids. The CDR3 DNA sequence: TGTGCCAGCAGTGAAGGGGGCACAGATACGCAGTATTTT. Translated: CASSEGGTDTQYF.

CDR3 sequence: CASSLQGSPGNIQYF. The DNA for the CDR3 is TGTGCCAGCAGCTTGCAGGGTTCCCCTGGAAACATTCAGTACTTC. The chain joins TRBV5-4 to TRBJ2-4; perhaps TRBD1 as D (5 bases). The germline V and J ends were trimmed by 1 base and 6 bases, with 14 bases remaining between them. Germline V lookup: CDR1 SGHNT, CDR2 YYREEE (reference sequence). The length of the CDR3 is 15 residues.

This chain joins TRBV7-9 and TRBJ1-1; D unresolved. There are 14 residues in the CDR3. The germline CDR1 and CDR2 sequences are SEHNR and FQNEAQ (reference sequence). V was pared by 1 base and J by 1 base, with 7 bases between. CDR3 DNA: TGTGCCAGCAGCTTAGAAAGTTGGAACACTGAAGCTTTCTTT. Protein sequence: CASSLESWNTEAFF.

The chain employs TRBV6-5 and TRBJ2-7; possibly TRBD1 for D (7 bases). The CDR3 is made up of 14 amino acids. Trimming removed 2 bases at V and 3 bases at J, with 11 bases between. Germline V CDR1 and CDR2: MNHEY, SVGAGI. Written as DNA, the CDR3 is TGTGCCAGCAGTTACGCAGGGGGGAACTACGAGCAGTACTTC. This codes for CASSYAGGNYEQYF.

The chain couples TRBV11-3 to TRBJ1-1, with a weak D call TRBD1 (5 bases). The length of the CDR3 is 11 residues. V was trimmed by 5 bases and J by 8 bases, leaving 9 bases between them. Per germline, CDR1 SGHNT and CDR2 YENEEA. For the CDR3, the DNA is TGTGCCAGCAGCCTGACAGTAGAAGCTTTCTTT. Protein sequence: CASSLTVEAFF.